The 20 T cell receptor beta chains below come from one sample, sequenced in a study of blood T cell repertoires in COVID-19. The method was immunoSEQ multiplex PCR; TCRdb's version includes in-frame clones alone and lacks a portion of them. This sample has 350,000 to 550,000 clones, with about 89% found just once. The sequenced sample was peripheral blood. These receptor sequences come from a woman in her twenties or thirties with acute or convalescent COVID-19.

The chain combines TRBV11-2 with TRBJ1-1; tentatively, D is TRBD1 (6 bases). Germline values: CDR1 SGHAT, CDR2 FQNNGV. This CDR3 is built from 16 residues. Trimming took off 6 bases at V and 3 bases at J, with 20 bases between the two ends. The CDR3 DNA sequence: TGTGCCAGCAGTCCCCATAGGGGCAGGGGCGACACTGAAGCTTTCTTT. Translating gives CASSPHRGRGDTEAFF.

CDR3 DNA: TGTGCCAGCAGTGAGGAGTGGCAACCCTATGAAAAACTGTTTTTT. Its translation is CASSEEWQPYEKLFF. This chain uses TRBV2 with TRBJ1-4, with D uncertain. This CDR3 comprises 15 residues. V gave up 3 bases and J gave up 6 bases, with 14 bases separating them. CDR1 is SNHLY, CDR2 FYNNEI, per germline.

This sequence joins TRBV3-1 (or the pseudogene TRBV3-2) and TRBJ1-1; a weak D match, TRBD1 (6 bases). Trimming removed 8 bases from V and 1 base from J, with 17 bases in between. Germline assignment: CDR1 LGHDT and CDR2 YNNKEL (reference sequence). The CDR3 has 15 residues. This CDR3 is CASGGPRETNTEAFF. CDR3 nucleotide sequence: TGTGCCAGCGGGGGCCCCAGGGAGACGAACACTGAAGCTTTCTTT.

This clone is a singleton in its sample. The genes are TRBV9 and TRBJ2-5; the D gene is possibly TRBD2 (5 bases). V lost 3 bases and J 2 bases, leaving 11 bases between the germline ends. CDR3 length: 14 residues. Germline V gives CDR1 SGDLS, CDR2 YYNGEE. Here the CDR3 DNA reads TGTGCCAGCAGCGGGCGGACTGAGCAAGAGACCCAGTACTTC. This gives the protein CASSGRTEQETQYF.

In the case of this clone: The same CDR3 also results from other DNA sequences found in this sample. The genes are TRBV3-1 (or the pseudogene TRBV3-2) and TRBJ1-5; D is undetermined. The CDR3 is made up of 14 amino acids. V was trimmed by 1 base and J by 4 bases, leaving 8 bases between them. Germline V lookup: CDR1 LGHDT, CDR2 YNNKEL (reference sequence). CDR3: CASSQGGGNQPQHF. The CDR3 nucleotides are TGTGCCAGCAGCCAAGGGGGAGGGAATCAGCCCCAGCATTTT.

The rearrangement uses TRBV23-1 and TRBJ2-1, with TRBD1 identical over 10 bases. TRBV23-1 is placed among ORFs of uncertain function. This CDR3 is built from 15 residues. V gave up 4 bases and J gave up 10 bases; unmatched junction bases: 10. The CDR3 region is CASSLSPGTGDEQFF. The CDR3 nucleotides are TGCGCCAGCAGTCTTAGCCCCGGGACAGGGGACGAGCAGTTCTTC.

V usage is TRBV5-1 and J usage is TRBJ2-7; TRBD2 might be the D (6 bases). The CDR3 has 15 amino acids. V lost 2 bases and J lost 4, with 16 bases in between. Germline-derived CDR1 and CDR2 are SGHRS and YFSETQ. The CDR3 loop reads CASSFLEGTGYEQYF. In DNA, the CDR3 is TGCGCCAGCAGCTTTCTTGAGGGGACTGGGTACGAGCAGTACTTC. Full variable domain (rest looked up from reference TRBV5-1 and TRBJ2-7): KAGVTQTPRYLIKTRGQQVTLSCSPISGHRSVSWYQQTPGQGLQFLFEYFSETQRNKGNFPGRFSGRQFSNSRSEMNVSTLELGDSALYLCASSFLEGTGYEQYFGPGTRLTVT.

The chain recombines TRBV6-5 with TRBJ1-4, with a tentative D call TRBD1 (6 bases). The V gene lost 4 bases and the J gene lost 0 bases, with 9 bases spanning the gap. The CDR3 has 15 amino acids. CDR1 and CDR2 (germline): MNHEY, SVGAGI. DNA for the CDR3: TGTGCCAGCAGTTCGGACAGTTCAACTAATGAAAAACTGTTTTTT. The encoded protein is CASSSDSSTNEKLFF.

This sequence joins TRBV12-5 and TRBJ1-5, with D possibly being TRBD1 (5 bases). This CDR3 is built from 15 residues. Germline CDR1 and CDR2: LGHNT and FRNRAP. Deletions cut 1 base from V and 1 base from J, with 8 bases between. CDR3 nucleotide sequence: TGTGCTAGTGGTTTGGCGGGGGGGAGCAATCAGCCCCAGCATTTT. Translated: CASGLAGGSNQPQHF.

The rearrangement uses TRBV6-5 and TRBJ2-3, with D tentatively TRBD1 (6 bases). Germline V gene lookup returns CDR1 MNHEY and CDR2 SVGAGI. The length of the CDR3 is 16 residues. V dropped 3 bases and J dropped 0 bases, with 13 bases sitting between them. CDR3 nucleotide sequence: TGTGCCAGCAGTTATCGGACAGCTTCTAGCACAGATACGCAGTATTTT. Translated: CASSYRTASSTDTQYF.

The CDR3 DNA reads as TGCGCCAGCACATGGAACGGACTAGCGGGGGGCCTCACCGGGGAGCTGTTTTTT. Translation gives CASTWNGLAGGLTGELFF. The J gene is TRBJ2-2, the V gene TRBV5-1, with 14 bases lining up with TRBD2. CDR3 size: 18 residues. Germline assignment: CDR1 SGHRS and CDR2 YFSETQ. The junction had 11 bases not matched to a gene; V was cut back by 6 bases and J by 4 bases.

V gene TRBV27 combines with J gene TRBJ1-5; D call uncertain. Germline CDR1 MNHEY, CDR2 SMNVEV (reference sequence). Trimming removed 4 bases at V and 4 bases at J, with 8 bases between. The CDR3 is 13 residues long. The CDR3 region is CASSWRANQPQHF. CDR3 DNA: TGTGCCAGCAGTTGGAGGGCGAATCAGCCCCAGCATTTT.

This chain connects TRBV13 to TRBJ2-1; 8 bases align to TRBD2. V lost 5 bases, J lost 0 bases, and 12 bases stayed unmatched. Germline loops: CDR1 PRHDT, CDR2 FYEKMQ (reference sequence). The CDR3 has 18 amino acids. In DNA form, the CDR3 reads TGTGCCAGCAGCGCGCGAGCGGGGGCGCCCAGCTCCTACAATGAGCAGTTCTTC. Translation: CASSARAGAPSSYNEQFF.

This clone has only one observation. The chain uses TRBV28 and TRBJ1-2; a possible D gene is TRBD1 (6 bases). This CDR3 spans 15 amino acids. Looked up from germline, CDR1 is MDHEN and CDR2 is SYDVKM. Trimming shortened V by 6 bases and J by 0 bases, and 14 bases separated the two germline ends. This CDR3 is CASSRWTVTNYGYTF. CDR3 in DNA: TGTGCCAGCAGCCGATGGACAGTTACTAACTATGGCTACACCTTC.

The gene calls are TRBV5-1 and TRBJ2-5; unclear D gene. The CDR3 has 14 residues. Between the trimmed V and J ends, which lost 5 bases and 1 base, there was a span of 12 bases. Germline CDR1 SGHRS, CDR2 YFSETQ. The CDR3: CASSDPDSQETQYF. CDR3 nucleotides: TGCGCCAGCAGTGATCCCGACTCCCAAGAGACCCAGTACTTC.

The chain couples TRBV11-2 to TRBJ2-2, with 8 bases fitting TRBD2. Per the germline V gene, CDR1 is SGHAT and CDR2 is FQNNGV. Trimming took 5 bases from V and 6 from J; bases not matched to a gene: 17. The CDR3 totals 18 residues. CDR3 sequence: CASSLSLLRGGQSGELFF. CDR3 coding DNA: TGTGCCAGCAGCCTTAGCTTATTACGGGGGGGCCAATCCGGGGAGCTGTTTTTT.

This chain joins TRBV29-1 and TRBJ1-2; tentative D call: TRBD1 (6 bases). The CDR3 runs 14 residues. Trimming left V 0 bases short and J 2 bases short, with 10 bases between. Germline V gene lookup returns CDR1 SQVTM and CDR2 ANQGSEA. CDR3 sequence (DNA): TGCAGCGTTGAAGATAAGGGGGTAAACTATGGCTACACCTTC. This codes for CSVEDKGVNYGYTF.

The chain couples TRBV20-1 to TRBJ2-1; no clear D. The CDR3 has 11 amino acids. Trimming stripped 7 bases from V and 1 base from J, with 5 bases between. Germline V gene lookup returns CDR1 DFQATT and CDR2 SNEGSKA (reference sequence). CDR3 in DNA: TGCAGTGTAATATCCTACAATGAGCAGTTCTTC. This gives the protein CSVISYNEQFF.

V gene TRBV6-5 combines with J gene TRBJ2-5, with a possible D match to TRBD1 (6 bases). CDR1 and CDR2 (germline): MNHEY, SVGAGI. This CDR3 has 14 residues. Trimming took off 8 bases at V and 3 bases at J, with 16 bases between the two ends. Written as DNA, the CDR3 is TGTGCCAGCCTCTCACAGGGACCGAAAGAGACCCAGTACTTC. Translated, it gives CASLSQGPKETQYF.

V usage is TRBV19 and J usage is TRBJ1-2, with a weak D call TRBD1 (6 bases). CDR1 and CDR2 from the germline V gene are LNHDA and SQIVND (reference sequence). V gave up 10 bases and J gave up 7 bases, with 19 bases separating them. There are 13 residues in the CDR3. CDR3 sequence: CATREGGFGGYTF. Written as DNA, the CDR3 is TGTGCCACCAGAGAGGGGGGGTTCGGTGGCTACACCTTC. Full variable domain (outside the CDR3, taken from reference TRBV19 and TRBJ1-2): DGGITQSPKYLFRKEGQNVTLSCEQNLNHDAMYWYRQDPGQGLRLIYYSQIVNDFQKGDIAEGYSVSREKKESFPLTVTSAQKNPTAFYLCATREGGFGGYTFGSGTRLTVV.